This T cell receptor (beta chain) was recorded in a study of T cell clones after liver transplantation. Study summary: Pre-transplant mixed lymphocyte reactions yielded third-party-reactive TCRbeta sequences as comparators for graft-donor-reactive sequences. Three of the eight recipients were HCV-positive; the rest had non-autoimmune, non-viral transplant indications.

General study findings and limits: Compared with third party-reactive sequences, donor-reactive ones declined more, independent of withdrawal success.

On this clone: Antigen specificity is unknown.

The method was immunoSEQ multiplex PCR; TCRdb's version includes in-frame clones alone and lacks a portion of them. Of some 120,000 clones listed, 90% are singletons. Trimming removed 6 bases from V and 11 bases from J; junction bases left unmatched: 8. CDR3 length: 12 amino acids. Germline V gene sequence: CDR1 MNHEY, CDR2 SVGAGI. Unstimulated PBMCs were sorted into CD3+CD4+ and CD3+CD8+ populations. The J gene is TRBJ1-1, the V gene TRBV6-5; 8 bases fit TRBD1. This TCR was sampled from a human patient who received a liver transplant. Some T cells may trace back to the graft donor. This sample comprised CD4+ T cells from blood, obtained 12 months after liver transplant. Here the CDR3 DNA reads TGTGCCAGCAGCTCCGGGACAGGTACGGCTTTCTTT. Encoded protein: CASSSGTGTAFF.